These T cell receptor beta chains were read from a single sample in a study of blood T cell repertoires in COVID-19. The assay was immunoSEQ multiplex PCR, and TCRdb's table has in-frame clones only and misses some. The sample shows around 190,000 clones, 75% to 90% of them seen only once. What was sequenced was peripheral blood. These receptors originate from a woman between 55 and 75 years old with acute or convalescent COVID-19. Both conserved end residues are part of each CDR3. Each record gives: CDR3 protein, CDR3 DNA, CDR3 length, clone size, V gene, D gene, J gene. The D gene is left open where the match is weak. Expanded clones are given a class, and other clones once, few, many or no size at all.

CDR3aa: CASSLGASTLGELFF
CDR3nt: TGCGCCAGCAGCTTGGGGGCTAGCACCCTCGGGGAGCTGTTTTTT
len: 15
abundance: NA
v_gene: TRBV5-1
d_gene: NA
j_gene: TRBJ2-2

CDR3aa: CASSPYRGNTEAFF
CDR3nt: TGTGCCAGCAGCCCTTACAGGGGGAACACTGAAGCTTTCTTT
len: 14
abundance: NA
v_gene: TRBV6-4
d_gene: TRBD1
j_gene: TRBJ1-1

CDR3aa: CASRRSNNKCNEQFF
CDR3nt: TGTGCCAGCCGCAGGTCTAATAATAAGTGCAATGAGCAGTTCTTC
len: 15
abundance: NA
v_gene: TRBV21-1
d_gene: NA
j_gene: TRBJ2-1

CDR3aa: CASSPGQDYGYTF
CDR3nt: TGTGCCAGCTCGCCGGGACAGGACTATGGCTACACCTTC
len: 13
abundance: once
v_gene: TRBV18
d_gene: TRBD1
j_gene: TRBJ1-2

CDR3aa: CASSTQAHSNTGELFF
CDR3nt: TGTGCCAGCAGCACTCAGGCCCATTCAAACACCGGGGAGCTGTTTTTT
len: 16
abundance: NA
v_gene: TRBV3-1/TRBV3-2
d_gene: NA
j_gene: TRBJ2-2

CDR3aa: CASSDTSGGETQYF
CDR3nt: TGCGCCAGCAGCGATACTAGCGGGGGGGAGACCCAGTACTTC
len: 14
abundance: NA
v_gene: TRBV5-1
d_gene: TRBD2
j_gene: TRBJ2-5

CDR3aa: CSASESGQGRNYGYTF
CDR3nt: TGCAGTGCTAGTGAATCAGGACAGGGAAGAAACTATGGCTACACCTTC
len: 16
abundance: once
v_gene: TRBV20-1
d_gene: TRBD1
j_gene: TRBJ1-2

CDR3aa: CASSPDLGRVLQFF
CDR3nt: TGTGCCAGCAGTCCCGACTTGGGTCGGGTTTTGCAGTTCTTC
len: 14
abundance: NA
v_gene: TRBV7-2
d_gene: NA
j_gene: TRBJ2-1

CDR3aa: CAISESEATNGYTF
CDR3nt: TGTGCCATCAGTGAGTCTGAGGCTACAAATGGCTACACCTTC
len: 14
abundance: NA
v_gene: TRBV10-3
d_gene: NA
j_gene: TRBJ1-2

CDR3aa: CASSFPTGGRSPLHF
CDR3nt: TGTGCCAGCAGCTTTCCGACAGGGGGAAGATCACCCCTCCACTTT
len: 15
abundance: NA
v_gene: TRBV7-2
d_gene: TRBD1
j_gene: TRBJ1-6

CDR3aa: CASSRSGTGVLRTEAFF
CDR3nt: TGCGCCAGCAGCCGCTCCGGGACAGGGGTATTGAGAACTGAAGCTTTCTTT
len: 17
abundance: NA
v_gene: TRBV5-1
d_gene: TRBD1
j_gene: TRBJ1-1

CDR3aa: CASSLTGGSYNEQFF
CDR3nt: TGTGCCAGCAGCTTAACGGGGGGCTCCTACAATGAGCAGTTCTTC
len: 15
abundance: NA
v_gene: TRBV7-3
d_gene: NA
j_gene: TRBJ2-1

CDR3aa: CASSKRLTGVNTEAFF
CDR3nt: TGTGCCAGCAGCAAGAGATTGACAGGGGTGAACACTGAAGCTTTCTTT
len: 16
abundance: NA
v_gene: TRBV13
d_gene: TRBD1
j_gene: TRBJ1-1

CDR3aa: CASSLELAGAAQYF
CDR3nt: TGCGCCAGCAGCTTGGAACTAGCGGGAGCGGCGCAGTATTTT
len: 14
abundance: NA
v_gene: TRBV5-1
d_gene: TRBD2
j_gene: TRBJ2-3

CDR3aa: CASTLNPGGGQYF
CDR3nt: TGTGCCAGCACTCTAAACCCGGGAGGCGGGCAGTACTTC
len: 13
abundance: NA
v_gene: TRBV28
d_gene: TRBD2
j_gene: TRBJ2-7

CDR3aa: CASSRGQGTLNTEAFF
CDR3nt: TGTGCCAGCTCAAGGGGACAGGGGACGTTGAACACTGAAGCTTTCTTT
len: 16
abundance: NA
v_gene: TRBV18
d_gene: TRBD1
j_gene: TRBJ1-1